The present T cell receptor (beta chain) was sequenced within a study of blood T cell repertoires in COVID-19. Assay used: immunoSEQ multiplex PCR; TCRdb lists only in-frame clones, some missing. The sample has around 420,000 clones, nearly 90% seen once. V lost 0 bases and J 8 bases, leaving 12 bases between the germline ends. Germline-derived CDR1 and CDR2 are SGDLS and YYNGEE. There are 15 residues in the CDR3. This chain uses TRBV9 with TRBJ1-6; D remains ambiguous. This TCR came from a woman aged 40 to 49 with acute COVID-19. Sample: PBMCs or T cells enriched from blood (not recorded which). This chain's CDR3 is CASSVESREDSPLHF. The CDR3 nucleotides read TGTGCCAGCAGCGTAGAGTCGAGGGAAGATTCACCCCTCCACTTT.